The 29 T cell receptor beta chains in this list originate from one sample, sequenced in a study of persistence of HIV-infected CD4 T cells. These receptors' targets are unknown. This nonspecific control used anti-CD3/anti-CD28 bead stimulation of CD4+ T cells. Sorting of responding CD4+ T cells relied on upregulated CD40 ligand together with CD69. The immunoSEQ assay was version 4, run in survey mode. TCRdb's table, derived via immunoSEQ multiplex PCR, lists solely in-frame clones and lacks some. The data hold about 45,000 clones, with about 90% observed a single time. The sample in question was CD4+ T cells sorted from PBMCs after 18-hour stimulation, obtained from a patient who received antiretroviral therapy. Every receptor here comes from an adult woman with HIV who was CMV-seropositive.

The chain recombines TRBV5-5 with TRBJ1-1; D gene unclear. Germline values: CDR1 SGHKS, CDR2 YYEKEE (reference sequence). V was clipped by 5 bases and J by 11 bases, with 16 bases between them. The length of the CDR3 is 12 residues. The chain's CDR3 is CASSAAPPGAFF. In DNA, the CDR3 is TGTGCCAGCAGTGCCGCTCCTCCGGGGGCTTTCTTT.

The CDR3 DNA sequence: TGTGCCAGCAGCCCACAGGTTAACTATGGCTACACCTTC. Translating gives CASSPQVNYGYTF. The chain is built from TRBV7-9 and TRBJ1-2; D might be TRBD1 (5 bases). CDR1 and CDR2 (germline): SEHNR, FQNEAQ (reference sequence). This CDR3 is 13 amino acids long. The germline V and J ends were trimmed by 5 bases and 1 base, with 8 bases remaining between them. Looking up the rest from reference TRBV7-9 and TRBJ1-2 gives the full variable domain: DTGVSQNPRHKITKRGQNVTFRCDPISEHNRLYWYRQTLGQGPEFLTYFQNEAQLEKSRLLSDRFSAERPKGSFSTLEIQRTEQGDSAMYLCASSPQVNYGYTFGSGTRLTVV.

The chain links TRBV2 to TRBJ1-1; TRBD1 matches at 7 bases. Looked up from germline, CDR1 is SNHLY and CDR2 is FYNNEI. There are 14 residues in the CDR3. Losses at the gene ends were 6 bases for V and 1 base for J; bases not matched to a gene: 5. This CDR3 reads CASRDRAGNTEAFF. CDR3 sequence (DNA): TGTGCCAGCAGAGACAGGGCAGGGAACACTGAAGCTTTCTTT. The whole variable domain, filled in from reference TRBV2 and TRBJ1-1, reads EPEVTQTPSHQVTQMGQEVILRCVPISNHLYFYWYRQILGQKVEFLVSFYNNEISEKSEIFDDQFSVERPDGSNFTLKIRSTKLEDSAMYFCASRDRAGNTEAFFGQGTRLTVV.

V and J are TRBV3-1 (or the pseudogene TRBV3-2) and TRBJ1-1, with D maybe TRBD1 (6 bases). The germline CDR1 and CDR2 sequences are LGHDT and YNNKEL (reference sequence). The CDR3 consists of 14 residues. Trimming stripped 7 bases from V and 3 bases from J, with 15 bases between. The CDR3 DNA reads as TGTGCCAGCAATCGTCGTGGGGGGCACACTGAAGCTTTCTTT. Protein product: CASNRRGGHTEAFF.

J is TRBJ2-7 and V is TRBV5-1; D possibly corresponds to TRBD2 (5 bases). CDR1 is SGHRS, CDR2 YFSETQ, per germline. The V end lost 3 bases, the J end lost 2 bases, and 18 bases lay between the germline ends. CDR3 length: 16 amino acids. CDR3 residues: CASSYGPRGNTYEQYF. In nucleotides, the CDR3 is TGCGCCAGCAGCTATGGCCCCAGAGGGAATACCTACGAGCAGTACTTC.

CDR3 sequence: CASSQGRFRGTDTQYF. Here the CDR3 DNA reads TGTGCCAGCAGCCAAGGAAGGTTTCGGGGAACAGATACGCAGTATTTT. V gene TRBV3-1 (or the pseudogene TRBV3-2) combines with J gene TRBJ2-3, with D perhaps matching TRBD2 (5 bases). The CDR3 has 16 amino acids. V lost 1 base, J lost 3 bases, and 14 bases lay in between. Germline CDR1 reads LGHDT; CDR2 reads YNNKEL (reference sequence).

This clone was found once. This chain uses TRBV7-3 with TRBJ2-3, with 8 positions matching TRBD1. The CDR3 consists of 15 residues. The V segment lost 5 bases and the J segment 1 base; nucleotides outside the gene matches: 5. From germline, CDR1 is SGHTA and CDR2 FQGTGA. The CDR3 is CASSPGGEGTDTQYF. CDR3 DNA sequence: TGTGCCAGCAGCCCAGGGGGCGAAGGCACAGATACGCAGTATTTT. The variable domain in full, with the rest retrieved from reference TRBV7-3 and TRBJ2-3, is GAGVSQTPSNKVTEKGKYVELRCDPISGHTALYWYRQSLGQGPEFLIYFQGTGAADDSGLPNDRFFAVRPEGSVSTLKIQRTERGDSAVYLCASSPGGEGTDTQYFGPGTRLTVL.

The chain has TRBV3-1 (or the pseudogene TRBV3-2) and TRBJ2-5; weak D call: TRBD2 (6 bases). Germline V gives CDR1 LGHDT, CDR2 YNNKEL (reference sequence). The CDR3 sequence is 14 residues long. Between the trimmed V and J ends, which lost 1 base and 7 bases, there was a span of 13 bases. The CDR3 coding sequence is TGTGCCAGCAGCCAAGGGAGACTAGTCGGGACCCAGTACTTC. It codes for CASSQGRLVGTQYF.

This chain links TRBV27 with TRBJ1-6; 9 bases agree with TRBD1. Germline-derived CDR1 and CDR2 are MNHEY and SMNVEV (reference sequence). This CDR3 has 15 amino acids. Trimming took 6 bases from V and 7 from J; bases not matched to a gene: 7. The CDR3 loop reads CASSLGQGNNSPLHF. The DNA of the CDR3 is TGTGCCAGCAGCCTCGGACAGGGGAACAATTCACCCCTCCACTTT.

This chain links TRBV5-6 with TRBJ2-7; D is unresolved. V was trimmed by 1 base and J by 3 bases, leaving 17 bases between them. Looked up from germline, CDR1 is SGHDT and CDR2 is YYEEEE. The CDR3 contains 16 residues. The CDR3 DNA reads as TGTGCCAGCAGCTTGTTCGCGGACCGAGGCCTCTACGAGCAGTACTTC. Translating it yields CASSLFADRGLYEQYF.

The chain has TRBV10-3 and TRBJ2-3; D ambiguous. CDR3 length: 14 amino acids. Germline V gene lookup returns CDR1 ENHRY and CDR2 SYGVKD. Between the trimmed V and J ends, which lost 11 bases and 3 bases, there was a span of 18 bases. CDR3 residues: CACSQLRETDTQYF. DNA of the CDR3: TGTGCCTGCAGCCAGCTGAGAGAGACAGATACGCAGTATTTT.

The V and J genes are TRBV4-1 and TRBJ1-4, with D maybe TRBD1 (5 bases). V shed 3 bases and J shed 8 bases, with 19 bases lying between them. The CDR3 spans 16 residues. Looked up from germline, CDR1 is MGHRA and CDR2 is YSYEKL. CDR3 bases: TGCGCCAGCAGCCATGATAAACAGGCCCATGGGGAAAAACTGTTTTTT. This translates into CASSHDKQAHGEKLFF.

V and J are TRBV11-3 and TRBJ2-3; no clear D. This CDR3 is built from 15 residues. Germline lookup yields CDR1 SGHNT and CDR2 YENEEA. The V gene lost 0 bases and the J gene lost 0 bases, with 7 bases spanning the gap. The CDR3 loop is CASSLDGPSTDTQYF. DNA of the CDR3: TGTGCCAGCAGCTTAGACGGGCCCAGCACAGATACGCAGTATTTT.

The chain has TRBV2 and TRBJ1-1; TRBD1 is a possible D gene (6 bases). Germline V CDR1 and CDR2: SNHLY, FYNNEI. Trimming left V 0 bases short and J 4 bases short, with 15 bases between. This CDR3 has 16 residues. CDR3 protein: CASSEALGALGTEAFF. The CDR3 DNA is TGTGCCAGCAGTGAAGCGCTGGGGGCGCTCGGCACTGAAGCTTTCTTT.

The rearrangement links TRBV6-6 to TRBJ1-6; D is unresolved. This CDR3 is 13 amino acids long. V dropped 0 bases and J dropped 8 bases, with 5 bases sitting between them. Germline lookup yields CDR1 MNHNY and CDR2 SVGAGI (reference sequence). The CDR3 is CASSYSGDSPLHF. The DNA of the CDR3 is TGTGCCAGCAGTTACTCGGGAGATTCACCCCTCCACTTT.

The chain combines TRBV7-2 with TRBJ2-2; 7 bases agree with TRBD2. The germline gives CDR1 SGHTA, CDR2 FQGNSA. The CDR3 loop spans 17 amino acids. V lost 11 bases, J lost 3 bases, and 18 bases stayed unmatched. The CDR3 here is CASKGRESTWDTGELFF. DNA for the CDR3: TGTGCCTCCAAAGGGAGGGAGTCCACTTGGGACACCGGGGAGCTGTTTTTT.

This rearrangement joins TRBV4-1 to TRBJ2-7; maybe TRBD2 (5 bases). V was shortened by 0 bases and J by 7 bases, with 13 bases between the two germline ends. This CDR3 spans 14 amino acids. The germline V gene encodes CDR1 MGHRA and CDR2 YSYEKL. CDR3 amino acids: CASSQDGGDGEQYF. The DNA of the CDR3 is TGCGCCAGCAGCCAAGACGGAGGCGACGGGGAGCAGTACTTC.

The rearrangement joins TRBV5-1 to TRBJ1-1; 9 nucleotides match TRBD1. Germline values: CDR1 SGHRS, CDR2 YFSETQ. V lost 4 bases, J lost 3 bases, and 13 bases stayed unmatched. The CDR3 totals 17 residues. The CDR3 region is CASSRGQGAVRYTEAFF. The CDR3 DNA reads TGCGCCAGCAGCAGGGGACAGGGCGCTGTGAGGTACACTGAAGCTTTCTTT. The variable domain in full, completed from reference TRBV5-1 and TRBJ1-1, reads KAGVTQTPRYLIKTRGQQVTLSCSPISGHRSVSWYQQTPGQGLQFLFEYFSETQRNKGNFPGRFSGRQFSNSRSEMNVSTLELGDSALYLCASSRGQGAVRYTEAFFGQGTRLTVV.

The chain recombines TRBV7-9 with TRBJ2-5; 9 bases are a match to TRBD1. Germline CDR1 is SEHNR and CDR2 is FQNEAQ (reference sequence). The junction had 2 bases not matched to a gene; V was cut back by 1 base and J by 2 bases. The CDR3 is 15 amino acids. The CDR3 nucleotides read TGTGCCAGCAGCTTAGACGGGACAGGGCAAGAGACCCAGTACTTC. Amino acid sequence: CASSLDGTGQETQYF.

This chain joins TRBV15 and TRBJ1-3; the D gene is possibly TRBD1 (6 bases). The CDR3 totals 15 residues. Trimming pared 4 bases from V and 2 bases from J, leaving 12 bases between. CDR1 is LNHNV and CDR2 is YYDKDF in the germline V gene (reference sequence). This CDR3 is CATSNWGAAGNTIYF. The CDR3, as DNA: TGTGCCACCAGCAACTGGGGGGCGGCTGGAAACACCATATATTTT.

This clone was found once. The chain is built from TRBV5-1 and TRBJ1-2; D remains ambiguous. The CDR3 contains 13 residues. The V end was cut by 2 bases, the J end by 5 bases, with 10 bases between. Looked up from germline, CDR1 is SGHRS and CDR2 is YFSETQ. DNA of the CDR3: TGCGCCAGCAGCTTTACACCCAATTATGGCTACACCTTC. Its protein product is CASSFTPNYGYTF.

V usage is TRBV6-1 and J usage is TRBJ1-1, with TRBD1 matching 7 bases. The CDR3 spans 13 residues. V was pared by 3 bases and J by 10 bases, with 8 bases of the junction left unmatched. Germline CDR1 MNHNS, CDR2 SASEGT. The CDR3 is CASSDSQGQTAFF. The CDR3 DNA is TGTGCCAGCAGTGATAGCCAGGGACAGACAGCTTTCTTT.

V and J are TRBV10-3 and TRBJ1-3; 7 bases are a match to TRBD1. V lost 8 bases and J lost 3; bases outside the gene matches: 13. CDR3 length: 16 residues. Germline-derived CDR1 and CDR2 are ENHRY and SYGVKD. This chain's CDR3 is CAIGEGQKSFGNTIYF. CDR3 coding DNA: TGTGCCATCGGGGAGGGACAGAAGAGCTTTGGAAACACCATATATTTT.

CDR3 sequence reads: CASSEAGTGDETQYF. The CDR3 DNA reads TGTGCCAGCAGTGAGGCCGGGACAGGGGATGAGACCCAGTACTTC. The V call is TRBV2, the J call TRBJ2-5; 10 bases are a match to TRBD1. Germline V gene lookup returns CDR1 SNHLY and CDR2 FYNNEI. The CDR3 has 15 residues. V shed 3 bases, J shed 5 bases, and the junction held 6 bases outside the gene matches.

CDR3 sequence: CASTVGQGQETQYF. CDR3 DNA sequence: TGTGCCAGTACAGTCGGACAGGGGCAAGAGACCCAGTACTTC. The rearrangement links TRBV19 to TRBJ2-5, with TRBD1 matching 9 bases. The CDR3 spans 14 residues. V lost 7 bases and J lost 2; bases outside the gene matches: 5. Germline assignment: CDR1 LNHDA and CDR2 SQIVND (reference sequence). The variable domain in full, completed from reference TRBV19 and TRBJ2-5, reads DGGITQSPKYLFRKEGQNVTLSCEQNLNHDAMYWYRQDPGQGLRLIYYSQIVNDFQKGDIAEGYSVSREKKESFPLTVTSAQKNPTAFYLCASTVGQGQETQYFGPGTRLLVL.

The V and J genes are TRBV10-1 and TRBJ1-1, with 8 bases fitting TRBD1. The germline gives CDR1 WNHNN, CDR2 SYGVQD (reference sequence). The CDR3 is 16 amino acids. With 5 bases clipped from V and 5 bases from J, the junction kept 13 bases outside the gene matches. CDR3 in DNA: TGCGCCAGCAGTCCCCCTGACAGGGGATTGAGAACTGAAGCTTTCTTT. Translation: CASSPPDRGLRTEAFF.

This rearrangement joins TRBV5-4 to TRBJ2-2; D is tentatively TRBD1 or TRBD2 (5 bases each). V was cut by 4 bases and J by 6 bases, with 19 bases left in between. Germline V gene sequence: CDR1 SGHNT, CDR2 YYREEE (reference sequence). This CDR3 has 16 residues. CDR3 in amino acids: CASSPSGARGAGELFF. CDR3 nucleotides: TGTGCCAGCAGCCCCTCCGGGGCGCGAGGTGCCGGGGAGCTGTTTTTT.

For this clone: This sample also contains other DNA sequences that code for the same CDR3. The V gene is TRBV5-6, the J gene TRBJ2-7; D remains ambiguous. In germline, CDR1 is SGHDT, CDR2 YYEEEE. V lost 9 bases and J lost 2, with 15 bases in between. There are 13 residues in the CDR3. The CDR3, as DNA: TGTGCCACGACCGCGACTGGGGCCTACGAGCAGTACTTC. Encoded protein: CATTATGAYEQYF.

This chain connects TRBV27 to TRBJ2-7; D perhaps matches TRBD1 (5 bases). The V gene's germline CDR1 is MNHEY and CDR2 SMNVEV (reference sequence). CDR3 size: 15 residues. The V end was cut by 2 bases, the J end by 4 bases, with 15 bases between. CDR3 coding DNA: TGTGCCAGCAGTTTAAATCCAGGGTACGGGTACGAGCAGTACTTC. Its protein product is CASSLNPGYGYEQYF.